The 31 T cell receptor beta chains below come from one sample, sequenced in a study of T cell changes during pregnancy in multiple sclerosis. Data came from immunoSEQ multiplex PCR; TCRdb stores just in-frame clones and leaves some out. Of around 33,000 clones listed, roughly 87% are singletons. The source was CD8+ T cells from peripheral blood mononuclear cells, collected before pregnancy. The receptors originated from a female donor with multiple sclerosis, enrolled in a pregnancy study.

The genes are TRBV28 and TRBJ1-2; D uncertain. CDR1 MDHEN and CDR2 SYDVKM come from the germline V gene. The CDR3 runs to 15 residues. V was clipped by 4 bases and J by 8 bases, with 20 bases between them. CDR3 region: CASSSLGGAFRGYTF. The CDR3 nucleotides are TGTGCCAGCAGTTCCCTGGGTGGAGCGTTTAGAGGCTACACCTTC.

This clone has only a few counts. The chain combines TRBV6-5 with TRBJ1-1; D is uncertain. CDR3 length equals 13 residues. V lost 5 bases, J lost 5 bases, and 12 bases lay in between. Germline V gene sequence: CDR1 MNHEY, CDR2 SVGAGI. The DNA of the CDR3 is TGTGCCAGCAGTGAAGGAGAACGGACTGAAGCTTTCTTT. This codes for CASSEGERTEAFF.

The chain employs TRBV6-6 and TRBJ2-2; D uncertain. V was pared by 5 bases and J by 7 bases, with 8 bases between. The CDR3 length is 12 residues. Germline assignment: CDR1 MNHNY and CDR2 SVGAGI (reference sequence). The CDR3 loop is CASSNRVGELFF. CDR3 sequence (DNA): TGTGCCAGCAGTAATAGAGTCGGGGAGCTGTTTTTT.

This clone was observed a few times. V gene TRBV6-1 combines with J gene TRBJ1-2, with D uncertain. This CDR3 is built from 13 residues. V lost 2 bases, J lost 5 bases, and 9 bases lay in between. Germline loops: CDR1 MNHNS, CDR2 SASEGT. The CDR3 is CASSELAYYGYTF. The CDR3 DNA sequence: TGTGCCAGCAGTGAATTGGCTTATTATGGCTACACCTTC.

The V gene is TRBV6-5, the J gene TRBJ1-1; D call uncertain. Germline CDR1 is MNHEY and CDR2 is SVGAGI. V was pared by 4 bases and J by 0 bases, with 9 bases between. CDR3 length: 14 residues. The CDR3 nucleotides are TGTGCCAGCAGTTTAAATACAGTGAACACTGAAGCTTTCTTT. This encodes CASSLNTVNTEAFF.

This sequence joins TRBV6-5 and TRBJ1-1; D not resolved. V lost 9 bases and J lost 1, with 9 bases in between. The CDR3 contains 12 residues. Per the germline V gene, CDR1 is MNHEY and CDR2 is SVGAGI. CDR3: CARQTSNTEAFF. In DNA form, the CDR3 reads TGTGCCAGACAGACCTCGAACACTGAAGCTTTCTTT.

V and J are TRBV5-1 and TRBJ2-3, with D possibly being TRBD2 (5 bases). From germline, CDR1 is SGHRS and CDR2 YFSETQ. The ends were cut back, 3 bases at V and 6 bases at J, with 20 bases in the middle. The CDR3 sequence is 16 residues long. Written as DNA, the CDR3 is TGCGCCAGCAGCTCGACGGCGGTTCATTGGAGGGATACGCAGTATTTT. It specifies CASSSTAVHWRDTQYF.

V is TRBV7-9 and J is TRBJ2-7; 7 bases match TRBD1. Germline values: CDR1 SEHNR, CDR2 FQNEAQ (reference sequence). CDR3 length: 14 amino acids. The V gene end was trimmed by 4 bases and the J gene end by 4 bases; junction bases not matched to a gene: 7. CDR3 amino acids: CASSSDPQGYEQYF. Here the CDR3 DNA reads TGTGCCAGCAGCTCCGACCCACAGGGGTACGAGCAGTACTTC.

DNA of the CDR3: TGTGCCAGCAGCTTAGTCGGGAGCGGAGAGACCCAGTACTTC. This sequence encodes CASSLVGSGETQYF. This chain connects TRBV11-2 to TRBJ2-5, with D maybe TRBD2 (6 bases). The CDR3 loop spans 14 amino acids. Germline loops: CDR1 SGHAT, CDR2 FQNNGV. V gave up 1 base and J gave up 4 bases, with 10 bases separating them.

The chain links TRBV18 to TRBJ1-1; 7 positions match TRBD1. V lost 3 bases and J lost 4; bases outside the gene matches: 11. The CDR3 runs 16 residues. Germline CDR1 reads KGHSH; CDR2 reads LQKENI. CDR3 in amino acids: CASSPAAGTVGTEAFF. In DNA form, the CDR3 reads TGTGCCAGCTCACCGGCGGCCGGGACAGTCGGCACTGAAGCTTTCTTT.

The chain carries TRBV10-1 and TRBJ2-5; 8 nucleotides match TRBD1. Losses at the gene ends were 9 bases for V and 4 bases for J; bases not matched to a gene: 13. The CDR3 sequence is 15 residues long. Germline V lookup: CDR1 WNHNN, CDR2 SYGVQD (reference sequence). Here the CDR3 reads CARILRGTGIETQYF. The CDR3 bases are TGCGCCAGGATTCTTAGGGGGACAGGTATAGAGACCCAGTACTTC.

Concerning this clone itself: The identical CDR3 is also encoded by other nucleotide sequences in the sample. The chain is built from TRBV7-9 and TRBJ2-1, with unresolved D. The germline CDR1 and CDR2 sequences are SEHNR and FQNEAQ (reference sequence). With 4 bases removed from V and 7 bases from J, the gap between germline ends came to 5 bases. CDR3 length equals 11 residues. CDR3 sequence: CASSSGNEQFF. CDR3 DNA: TGTGCCAGCAGCTCCGGGAATGAGCAGTTCTTC.

J is TRBJ2-5 and V is TRBV28; perhaps TRBD1 as D (6 bases). CDR1 is MDHEN and CDR2 is SYDVKM in the germline V gene. CDR3 length: 16 residues. Trimming stripped 4 bases from V and 4 bases from J, with 19 bases between. CDR3 region: CASSSPRMTGGETQYF. As DNA, the CDR3 is TGTGCCAGCAGTTCTCCCCGAATGACAGGCGGAGAGACCCAGTACTTC.

The genes are TRBV13 and TRBJ1-1; 8 nucleotides agree with TRBD1. After removal of 5 bases from V and 1 base from J, the junction contained 9 bases not matched to a gene. The CDR3 runs to 16 residues. Germline-derived CDR1 and CDR2 are PRHDT and FYEKMQ (reference sequence). The CDR3 coding sequence is TGTGCCAGCAGCCCGGACAGGGTGGGATGGAACACTGAAGCTTTCTTT. It codes for CASSPDRVGWNTEAFF.

This sequence joins TRBV7-9 and TRBJ1-4, with D maybe TRBD1 (6 bases). Trimming left V 6 bases short and J 2 bases short, with 19 bases between. The CDR3 sequence is 17 residues long. CDR1 is SEHNR and CDR2 is FQNEAQ in the germline V gene (reference sequence). CDR3 sequence: CASSSAIRGPTNEKLFF. The CDR3 DNA reads TGTGCCAGCAGTTCCGCAATCAGGGGCCCCACTAATGAAAAACTGTTTTTT.

This rearrangement joins TRBV27 to TRBJ1-1; possible D gene TRBD1, 5 bases. Germline loops: CDR1 MNHEY, CDR2 SMNVEV (reference sequence). The CDR3 is made up of 13 amino acids. V was pared by 2 bases and J by 1 base, with 5 bases between. The CDR3 region has the DNA TGTGCCAGCAGTTTAGACAGGAACACTGAAGCTTTCTTT. This codes for CASSLDRNTEAFF.

The J gene is TRBJ2-5, the V gene TRBV28; D not certain. The CDR3 covers 11 residues. The ends were cut back, 3 bases at V and 4 bases at J, with 3 bases in the middle. Germline assignment: CDR1 MDHEN and CDR2 SYDVKM. As DNA, the CDR3 is TGTGCCAGCAGTTTCCTAGAGACCCAGTACTTC. This gives the protein CASSFLETQYF.

V and J are TRBV7-3 and TRBJ2-3, with 10 bases identical to TRBD2. Unmatched junction bases numbered 10, after V lost 5 bases and J lost 5 bases. The CDR3 covers 16 residues. Germline-derived CDR1 and CDR2 are SGHTA and FQGTGA. The CDR3, as DNA: TGTGCCAGCAGCCGTCTAGCGGGGGCAAGGATAGATACGCAGTATTTT. The encoded protein is CASSRLAGARIDTQYF.

V and J are TRBV9 and TRBJ1-2; 11 bases are shared with TRBD1. Losses at the gene ends were 2 bases for V and 8 bases for J; bases not matched to a gene: 8. CDR1 is SGDLS, CDR2 YYNGEE, per germline. The CDR3 has 15 residues. The CDR3 here is CASSVSRDRGLGYTF. The CDR3 DNA is TGTGCCAGCAGCGTTTCCCGGGACAGGGGGTTAGGCTACACCTTC.

A single count supports this clone. The chain carries TRBV18 and TRBJ2-5; tentative D call: TRBD1 (6 bases). Trimming left V 2 bases short and J 5 bases short, with 15 bases between. Germline assignment: CDR1 KGHSH and CDR2 LQKENI. The CDR3 is made up of 15 amino acids. The DNA of the CDR3 is TGTGCCAGCTCACCATGGGACACCTCGGGGGAGACCCAGTACTTC. Amino acids: CASSPWDTSGETQYF.

The chain recombines TRBV25-1 with TRBJ2-5; maybe TRBD1 (6 bases). V dropped 3 bases and J dropped 1 base, with 15 bases sitting between them. Germline CDR1 MGHDK, CDR2 SYGVNS. This CDR3 has 16 residues. The CDR3 nucleotides are TGTGCCAGCAGTGAGTCCCCGGGACAACTCCAAGAGACCCAGTACTTC. Encoded protein: CASSESPGQLQETQYF.

This chain uses TRBV5-8 with TRBJ2-2; D not resolved. Trimming took 1 base from V and 4 from J, leaving 5 bases between them. This CDR3 is built from 13 residues. The germline V gene encodes CDR1 SGHTS and CDR2 YDEGEE. The CDR3 nucleotides are TGTGCCAGCAGCTTGTATATCACCGGGGAGCTGTTTTTT. It specifies CASSLYITGELFF.

The V call is TRBV18, the J call TRBJ2-3; TRBD2 matches 7 bases. Germline V gives CDR1 KGHSH, CDR2 LQKENI. The CDR3 consists of 14 residues. V lost 3 bases and J lost 2; bases outside the gene matches: 2. CDR3 loop: CASSPGGITDTQYF. The CDR3 nucleotides read TGTGCCAGCTCACCCGGGGGGATCACAGATACGCAGTATTTT. The full variable domain, rest sourced from reference TRBV18 and TRBJ2-3, is NAGVMQNPRHLVRRRGQEARLRCSPMKGHSHVYWYRQLPEEGLKFMVYLQKENIIDESGMPKERFSAEFPKEGPSILRIQQVVRGDSAAYFCASSPGGITDTQYFGPGTRLTVL.

The CDR3 coding sequence is TGTGCCAGCAGTCCGGACAGCAGCTATGGCTACACCTTC. The encoded protein is CASSPDSSYGYTF. The chain carries TRBV27 and TRBJ1-2, with D perhaps matching TRBD1 (6 bases). The CDR3 covers 13 residues. V lost 5 bases to trimming and J lost 4 bases, with 11 bases between them. From germline, CDR1 is MNHEY and CDR2 SMNVEV (reference sequence).

This chain's CDR3 is CASSSTGGDYEQYF. In DNA form, the CDR3 reads TGTGCCAGCAGTTCGACAGGGGGCGACTACGAGCAGTACTTC. The chain recombines TRBV6-5 with TRBJ2-7, with 10 bases lining up with TRBD1. With V trimmed by 4 bases and J by 3 bases, 3 bases remained unmatched. CDR3 size: 14 residues. From germline, CDR1 is MNHEY and CDR2 SVGAGI.

This chain links TRBV6-5 with TRBJ1-2; 11 bases agree with TRBD1. The CDR3 runs 14 residues. Trimming removed 2 bases from V and 10 bases from J; junction bases left unmatched: 6. Germline-derived CDR1 and CDR2 are MNHEY and SVGAGI. This chain's CDR3 is CASSYTGTGGDYTF. The CDR3 DNA reads TGTGCCAGCAGTTACACAGGGACAGGGGGAGACTACACCTTC.

The chain combines TRBV15 with TRBJ2-7; TRBD2 might be the D (5 bases). The CDR3 is 16 residues long. The V gene lost 3 bases and the J gene lost 2 bases, with 17 bases spanning the gap. CDR1 is LNHNV, CDR2 YYDKDF, per germline (reference sequence). Here the CDR3 reads CATSSRTGLDPYEQYF. The CDR3 DNA reads as TGTGCCACCAGCAGTCGGACTGGGCTCGACCCCTACGAGCAGTACTTC.

The chain recombines TRBV7-9 with TRBJ2-4; 13 nucleotides match TRBD2. The V segment lost 5 bases and the J segment 3 bases; nucleotides outside the gene matches: 1. This CDR3 has 15 amino acids. In germline, CDR1 is SEHNR, CDR2 FQNEAQ (reference sequence). CDR3 sequence reads: CASSRTSGSKNIQYF. DNA for the CDR3: TGTGCCAGCAGCCGGACTAGCGGGAGCAAAAACATTCAGTACTTC.

This chain links TRBV28 with TRBJ1-6; 10 nucleotides line up with TRBD1. V dropped 5 bases and J dropped 10; count of bases not matched to a gene: 8. CDR3 length equals 15 residues. The V gene's germline CDR1 is MDHEN and CDR2 SYDVKM. CDR3 nucleotide sequence: TGTGCCAGCAGTCCCCAGGGACAGGGGAGATCACCCCTCCACTTT. It encodes CASSPQGQGRSPLHF. Filled out from reference TRBV28 and TRBJ1-6, the complete variable domain reads DVKVTQSSRYLVKRTGEKVFLECVQDMDHENMFWYRQDPGLGLRLIYFSYDVKMKEKGDIPEGYSVSREKKERFSLILESASTNQTSMYLCASSPQGQGRSPLHFGNGTRLTVT.

V usage is TRBV7-9 and J usage is TRBJ2-7; D perhaps matches TRBD2 (5 bases). CDR1 and CDR2 (germline): SEHNR, FQNEAQ (reference sequence). CDR3 length: 13 amino acids. The V end was cut by 11 bases, the J end by 0 bases, with 14 bases between. The chain's CDR3 is CAAASRDSYEQYF. DNA of the CDR3: TGTGCCGCAGCCTCCCGGGACTCCTACGAGCAGTACTTC.

V usage is TRBV5-1 and J usage is TRBJ2-7; 10 nucleotides align to TRBD2. The junction had 4 bases not matched to a gene; V was cut back by 5 bases and J by 2 bases. This CDR3 has 14 amino acids. Germline V CDR1 and CDR2: SGHRS, YFSETQ. The CDR3 region has the DNA TGCGCCAGCAGTGGACTAGCGGATCCCTACGAGCAGTACTTC. Residues: CASSGLADPYEQYF.